The following is a T cell receptor beta chain sequence with its context. MiXCR, run by TCRdb on the 5' RACE reads, gives a single entry per CDR3 protein. In the table there are hundreds of thousands of distinct CDR3 sequences, roughly 18% of which are singletons. The data were obtained in a study of identical twins. The CDR3 sequence is 14 residues long. J lost 8 bases, V lost 7 bases, and 9 bases had no gene match. Per germline, CDR1 SQVTM and CDR2 ANQGSEA. In addition, the sample was reused for a study of T cells expressing NK-cell markers. That work adds: According to the study, TCR beta repertoires originated from sorted CD3+CD56+NKG2C+, CD3+CD56+NKG2C- and CD3+CD56-NKG2C+ T cells.

The chain combines TRBV29-1 with TRBJ2-1, with 12 bases aligning to TRBD2. This clonotype originated in a woman under 30 in good health. Sequenced material: PBMCs. The CDR3 sequence: CSAGRTSGDHEQFF. The CDR3 bases are TGCAGCGCTGGGAGGACTAGCGGGGACCATGAGCAGTTCTTC.